This TCR beta chain was obtained from a study of human T cells and chemical hapten exposure. Background on the study: Researchers reported sensitizing a roughly 2 cm by roughly 2 cm upper inner arm skin site with 2% DPC. The scalp of each patient received a weekly diphenylcyclopropenone dose for the full roughly 23-week study. Study-level findings and limits: Versus controls, significantly more large CDR3 similarity clusters arose from expanded TCRs.

The study used a library that attached unique molecular identifiers to individual cDNA molecules. TCRdb reanalysed the RACE reads using MiXCR and keeps one entry per CDR3 protein. There are 150,000 to 200,000 distinct CDR3 sequences in the sample; around 23% occur only once, and 2% to 2.5% lies in the top ten. This clonotype has a single count. Its antigen remains unidentified. Stated time point: patch test 3, about 24 weeks after DPC sensitization. Described treatment: therapeutic diphenylcyclopropenone sensitization with weekly scalp DPC. V lost 4 bases and J 2 bases, leaving 10 bases between the germline ends. This CDR3 is 14 amino acids long. CDR1 SGHRS and CDR2 YFSETQ come from the germline V gene.

The material sequenced was whole blood, taken in connection with sensitization to the hapten diphenylcyclopropenone (DPC). The chain has TRBV5-1 and TRBJ2-4, with D possibly TRBD2 on 6 matching bases. The TCR originated in a middle-aged woman with alopecia areata. Some clones in this sample may be carry-over from other donors' samples. CDR3 DNA: TGCGCCAGCAGCGACACTAGCCCCAAAAACATTCAGTACTTC. It yields the protein CASSDTSPKNIQYF.